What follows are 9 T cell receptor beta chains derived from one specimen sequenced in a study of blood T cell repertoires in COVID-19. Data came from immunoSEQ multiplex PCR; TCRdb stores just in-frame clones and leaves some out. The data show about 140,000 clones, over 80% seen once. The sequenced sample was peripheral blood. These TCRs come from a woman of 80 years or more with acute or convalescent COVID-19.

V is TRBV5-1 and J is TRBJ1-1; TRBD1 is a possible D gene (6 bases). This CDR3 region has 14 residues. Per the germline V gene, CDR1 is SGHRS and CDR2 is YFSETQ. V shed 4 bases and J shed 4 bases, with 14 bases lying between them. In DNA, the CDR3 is TGCGCCAGCAGCATCGGGGGAGGGGGCACTGAAGCTTTCTTT. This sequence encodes CASSIGGGGTEAFF.

The CDR3 loop is CAISESGQDRIYGYTF. The CDR3 DNA reads as TGTGCCATCAGTGAGTCCGGACAGGATAGGATCTATGGCTACACCTTC. The V call is TRBV10-3, the J call TRBJ1-2, with TRBD1 matching 7 bases. Germline CDR1 and CDR2: ENHRY and SYGVKD. The J segment lost 4 bases and the V segment lost 0 bases, leaving 8 bases of the junction unmatched. The CDR3 is 16 amino acids.

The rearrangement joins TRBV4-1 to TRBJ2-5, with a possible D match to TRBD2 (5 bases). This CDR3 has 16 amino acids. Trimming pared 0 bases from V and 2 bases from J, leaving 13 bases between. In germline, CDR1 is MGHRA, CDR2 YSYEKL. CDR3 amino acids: CASSQDFRREQETQYF. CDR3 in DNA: TGCGCCAGCAGCCAAGATTTTCGACGGGAACAAGAGACCCAGTACTTC.

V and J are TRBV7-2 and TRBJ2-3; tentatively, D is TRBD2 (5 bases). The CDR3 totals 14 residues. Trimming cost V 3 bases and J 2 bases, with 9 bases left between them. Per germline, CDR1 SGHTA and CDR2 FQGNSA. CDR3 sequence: CASSFKRYTDTQYF. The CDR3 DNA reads TGTGCCAGCAGCTTCAAGCGGTACACAGATACGCAGTATTTT.

Written as DNA, the CDR3 is TGTGCCAGCAGTTTTTTAGGACAGGGGTCTAACTATGGCTACACCTTC. Its protein is CASSFLGQGSNYGYTF. V usage is TRBV27 and J usage is TRBJ1-2; TRBD1 matches at 9 bases. Germline V CDR1 and CDR2: MNHEY, SMNVEV (reference sequence). Trimming removed 3 bases from V and 0 bases from J; junction bases left unmatched: 5. This CDR3 spans 16 amino acids.

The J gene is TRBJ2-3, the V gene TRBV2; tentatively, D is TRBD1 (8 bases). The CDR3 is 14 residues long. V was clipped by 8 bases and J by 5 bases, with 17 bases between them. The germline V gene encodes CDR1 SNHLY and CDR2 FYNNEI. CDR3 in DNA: TGTGCCAGCGGGGGGGGGACAGGCCTAGATACGCAGTATTTT. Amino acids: CASGGGTGLDTQYF.

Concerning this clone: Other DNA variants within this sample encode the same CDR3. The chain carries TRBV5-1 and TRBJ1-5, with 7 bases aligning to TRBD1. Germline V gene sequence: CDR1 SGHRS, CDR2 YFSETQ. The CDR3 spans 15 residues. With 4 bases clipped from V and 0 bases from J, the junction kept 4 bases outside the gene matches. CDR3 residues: CASSLTGNSNQPQHF. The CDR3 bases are TGCGCCAGCAGCCTGACAGGGAATAGCAATCAGCCCCAGCATTTT.

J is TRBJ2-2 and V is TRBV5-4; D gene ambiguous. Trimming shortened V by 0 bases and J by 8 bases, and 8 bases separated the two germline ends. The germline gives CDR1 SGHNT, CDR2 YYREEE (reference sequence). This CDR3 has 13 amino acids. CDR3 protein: CASSLGSRGELFF. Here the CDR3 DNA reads TGTGCCAGCAGCTTGGGCTCTCGGGGGGAGCTGTTTTTT.

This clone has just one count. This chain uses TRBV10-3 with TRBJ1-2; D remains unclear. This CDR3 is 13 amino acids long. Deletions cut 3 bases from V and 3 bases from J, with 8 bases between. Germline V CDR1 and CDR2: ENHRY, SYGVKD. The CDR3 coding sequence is TGTGCCATCAGTGAAATTCGGGACTATGGCTACACCTTC. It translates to CAISEIRDYGYTF.